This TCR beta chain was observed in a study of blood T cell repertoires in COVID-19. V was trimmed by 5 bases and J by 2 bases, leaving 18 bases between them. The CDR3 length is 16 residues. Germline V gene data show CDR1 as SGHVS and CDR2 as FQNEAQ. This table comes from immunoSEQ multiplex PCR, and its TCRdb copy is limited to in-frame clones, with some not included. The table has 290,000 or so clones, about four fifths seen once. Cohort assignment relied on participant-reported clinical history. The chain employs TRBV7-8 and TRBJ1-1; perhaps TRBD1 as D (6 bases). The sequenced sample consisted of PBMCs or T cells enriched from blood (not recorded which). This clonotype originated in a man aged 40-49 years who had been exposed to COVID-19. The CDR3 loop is CASSPSSLGGNTEAFF. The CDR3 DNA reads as TGTGCCAGCAGCCCCTCCTCGCTTGGGGGCAACACTGAAGCTTTCTTT. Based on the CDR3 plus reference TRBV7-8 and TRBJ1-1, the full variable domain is GAGVSQSPRYKVAKRGQDVALRCDPISGHVSLFWYQQALGQGPEFLTYFQNEAQLDKSGLPSDRFFAERPEGSVSTLKIQRTQQEDSAVYLCASSPSSLGGNTEAFFGQGTRLTVV.